This T cell receptor (beta chain) was sequenced during a study of blood T cell repertoires in COVID-19. Study-level background: The study drew acute and convalescent COVID-19 samples from the United States, Italy and Spain. Nucleic acid was either cDNA or gDNA, and it came from T cells, B-cell-depleted T cells, or PBMCs.

The V and J ends lost 1 base and 8 bases respectively, with 11 bases between them. Germline CDR1 and CDR2: SQVTM and ANQGSEA. The CDR3 has 12 amino acids. Under the authors' procedure: Reference gene primers were amplified, and this amplification served to estimate nucleated cell counts. Using immunoSEQ multiplex PCR, the repertoire was profiled, and TCRdb retains in-frame clones only, with some absent. V, J and clone size reflect that table, while D and trimming were determined from the DNA. The sample consists of 95,000 to 150,000 clones, 82% of them appearing once. The receptor was derived from a woman in her sixties or seventies with acute or convalescent COVID-19. The sample consisted of peripheral blood. The genes are TRBV29-1 and TRBJ1-2, with D hard to call. The CDR3, as DNA: TGCAGCGTTGAAGTCATCCCTGGCGGCTACACCTTC. It is translated as CSVEVIPGGYTF.